This T cell receptor (beta chain) was identified in a study of blood T cell repertoires in COVID-19 (dated by TCRdb to between 2020 and 2021). For the wider study: Samples from collaborators originated in the United States, Italy and Spain and spanned both the acute and convalescent phases of COVID-19. The material from the prospective study consisted of cDNA or gDNA derived from T cells, B-cell-depleted T cells, or PBMCs. Subjects who had been exposed to COVID-19, were actively infected with it, or had recovered from it provided the deeply sampled blood TCRbeta repertoires that made up the dataset. The repertoires were made available in a free public database intended to serve as a resource for research on the immune response to SARS-CoV-2. Samples came from the ongoing ImmuneRACE study (first 160 participants) plus 1,254 subjects from 6 global collaborators. A de-identified subject ID, COVID-19 status, age in years and sex were almost always included in the sample metadata. Where available, HLA class I and class II types were obtained from metadata supplied by the sample provider rather than from assay-based typing.

V is pared back by 2 bases and J by 8 bases, with 7 bases lying between the germline termini. Spanning cysteine to phenylalanine, the CDR3 consists of 12 amino acids. The retained sequence is limited to the CDR3, 36 bases, with the frame set at the first base. The germline V gene (reference sequence) sets CDR1 to SEHNR and CDR2 to FQNEAQ. Remarks on this clone: Its specific antigen is unknown. No much larger clone exists at a distance of one base, and base qualities are not known.

The immunoSEQ Assay, a bias-controlled multiplex PCR, was used to amplify TCRbeta CDR3 regions from genomic DNA. Per the authors' processing: Nucleated cell counts per sample were estimated from amplification of reference gene primers within the assay. To quantify the absolute abundance of each unique TCRbeta CDR3 rearrangement, sequence reads were collapsed and filtered. For each sample, productive Simpson clonality was calculated as the square root of Simpson's diversity index across productive rearrangements. TCRdb limited this immuneACCESS table to in-frame rearrangements with V and J called. A share of clones is missing; checked studies link under half to unresolved V genes, and the rest is unexplained. From that table come the V and J calls and clone size; the DNA was used to work out D and trimming. This sample comprises about 310,000 clones, about nine tenths of them detected only once. The ten largest clonotypes hold 9.5% of the sample.

Broader findings and caveats from the paper: Clinical and demographic metadata were provided uncurated, with the amount varying by source and participant.

Participants in the prospective study were aged 18 to 89 years, lived in about two dozen United States geographic areas, and enrolled through a virtual design. To assign participants to cohorts, the prospective study relied on clinical history that participants themselves reported in a screening survey and a study questionnaire. For ImmuneRACE Cohort 3, a participant was defined as recovered based on two consecutive negative NP/OP PCR tests, clearance by a healthcare professional, or resolution of symptoms. Mobile phlebotomists in the prospective study collected whole blood, serum and a nasopharyngeal or oropharyngeal swab from every participant. Over an approximately 2-month period, participants in the prospective study had the option of providing additional blood draws and questionnaires. Prospective study blood samples were shipped either frozen or at room temperature before DNA extraction.

Recombination linked TRBV7-9 to TRBJ2-1; the D gene cannot be resolved reliably. The material sequenced was PBMCs or T cells enriched from blood (not recorded which). The origin of this receptor is a woman in her 40s who had recovered from COVID-19. The DNA sequence is as follows: TGTGCCAGCAGCTTATTGTCGTATGAGCAGTTCTTC. Translated, this is CASSLLSYEQFF.